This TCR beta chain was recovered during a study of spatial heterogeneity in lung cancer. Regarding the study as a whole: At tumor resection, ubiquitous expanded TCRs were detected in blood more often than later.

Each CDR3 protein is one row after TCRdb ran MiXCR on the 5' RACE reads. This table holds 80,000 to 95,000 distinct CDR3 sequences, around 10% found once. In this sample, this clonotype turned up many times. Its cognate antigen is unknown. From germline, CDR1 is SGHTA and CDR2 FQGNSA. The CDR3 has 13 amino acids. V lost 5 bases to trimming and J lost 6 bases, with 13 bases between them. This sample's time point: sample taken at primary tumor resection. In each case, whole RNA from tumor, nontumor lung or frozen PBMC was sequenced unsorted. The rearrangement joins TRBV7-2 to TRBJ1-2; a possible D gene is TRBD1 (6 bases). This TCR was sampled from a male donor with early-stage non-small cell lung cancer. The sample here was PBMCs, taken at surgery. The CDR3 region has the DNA TGTGCCAGCAGCAGAAGAGGGGGGAATGGCTACACCTTC. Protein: CASSRRGGNGYTF.